This is a list of T cell receptor beta chains from one sample in a study of CD8+CD57+ T cells in acquired aplastic anemia. TCRdb recomputed calls from the reads with MiXCR, one row per CDR3 protein. The table shows about 160,000 distinct CDR3 sequences, with 70% to 75% occurring only once. The sequenced sample was sorted CD4+, CD8+, or CD8+CD57+ T cells (not recorded which) from PBMCs. These receptor sequences come from a human donor with aplastic anemia. Each CDR3 is given with its conserved first and last residue.

V	J	CDR3
TRBV5-1	TRBJ2-3	CASSLAVAGGLTDTQYF
TRBV6-5	TRBJ2-7	CASSYRDSYEQYF
TRBV15	TRBJ2-1	CATEQGNHEQFF
TRBV27	TRBJ2-3	CATSDILDTQYF
TRBV7-2	TRBJ2-7	CASSLAAGVSYEQYF
TRBV10-3	TRBJ2-5	CAISDREETQYF
TRBV2	TRBJ2-1	CASRAGTSGRNEQFF
TRBV5-1	TRBJ1-2	CASSFHIGKGGYTF
TRBV2	TRBJ2-2	CASSPLGTGELFF
TRBV5-5	TRBJ2-7	CASSLSSGGFEEQYF
TRBV7-6	TRBJ2-5	CASSLSRLGETQYF
TRBV15	TRBJ1-1	CATSRDYGTANTEAFF
TRBV19	TRBJ2-1	CASSIGTSGGNEQFF
TRBV2	TRBJ2-7	CASSPQVGEQYF
TRBV5-4	TRBJ1-1	CASSFRLGGTEAFF
TRBV20-1	TRBJ2-7	CSARGGRGDYEQYF
TRBV10-3	TRBJ2-7	CAISVPGQYEQYF
TRBV10-3	TRBJ2-5	CAISASKGEEQETQYF
TRBV2	TRBJ1-3	CASKLQGPGNTIYF
TRBV19	TRBJ1-6	CASSIGGGNSPLHF
TRBV15	TRBJ2-5	CATSRESTWETQYF
TRBV7-9	TRBJ2-5	CASSTSGSTIQETQYF
TRBV6-4	-	CASSDRVPYEQYF
TRBV6-5	TRBJ2-5	CATERGPAQYF
TRBV6-6	TRBJ2-3	CASSDPAWSETDTQYF
TRBV10-2	TRBJ1-6	CASSEVNSPLHF
TRBV5-1	TRBJ2-1	CASRQGGNEQFF
TRBV12-3/TRBV12-4	TRBJ2-7	CASSLGTSGGAYEQYF